Listed here is a single T cell receptor (beta chain). Antigen: not known. The data were obtained in a study of cytomegalovirus exposure and HLA in healthy donors. Researchers ran the PCR with 60 Vbeta and 13 Jbeta primers. In the original processing: A later analysis counted tens of millions of unique TCR beta chains, some 12 million shared. Sequencing used immunoSEQ multiplex PCR; TCRdb keeps in-frame clones, though not all of them. D and trimming were read from the DNA, whereas the V and J calls and clone size are those reported in that table. Among about 110,000 clones listed, around 80% were seen once. The CDR3 consists of 16 residues. The germline gives CDR1 SGHVS, CDR2 FQNEAQ. J lost 6 bases, V lost 5 bases, and 11 bases had no gene match. Study-level results: Later analysis demonstrated an association between a missense DCLRE1C variant and TCR beta V- and J-gene trimming. In a later analysis, common viral pathogens appeared linked to several of the most significant clusters. A likely sequencing artifact accounted for one observed cluster of highly shared sequence variants.

Input material: PBMCs. The J gene is TRBJ1-5, the V gene TRBV7-8; 9 bases are a match to TRBD1. The clonotype was recovered from a middle-aged woman in good health and CMV-seronegative. CDR3 sequence: CASSQHADRGGQPQHF. Here the CDR3 DNA reads TGTGCCAGCAGCCAACACGCGGACAGGGGTGGTCAGCCCCAGCATTTT.